This T cell receptor beta chain was documented in a study of identical twins. Overall study findings and caveats: Findings depended on cross-sectional statistics rather than tracking the same donors.

The CDR3 has 15 residues. CDR1 is SGHDN and CDR2 is FVKESK in the germline V gene. Trimming took 1 base from V and 0 from J, leaving 8 bases between them. With regard to this clonotype: The antigen remains unidentified.

Template switching introduced a universal primer site, and the cDNA bore unique molecular identifiers. TCRdb recomputed calls from the 5' RACE reads with MiXCR, one row per CDR3 protein. The sample yields around 1.7 million distinct CDR3 sequences, more than 30% seen once. The gene calls are TRBV14 and TRBJ2-3; no definite D call. The sample consisted of cord blood. The source is a newborn girl in good health. The CDR3, as DNA: TGTGCCAGCAGCCAAGTTCTCAGGAGCACAGATACGCAGTATTTT. This gives the protein CASSQVLRSTDTQYF.